These 18 T cell receptor beta chains were all obtained from the same sample, sequenced in a study of cytomegalovirus exposure and HLA in healthy donors. The PCR was carried out with 60 Vbeta primers and 13 Jbeta primers. Method: immunoSEQ multiplex PCR; TCRdb's copy keeps in-frame clones and lacks some. The data hold around 93,000 clones, with 82% observed a single time. Sequencing input: PBMCs. The receptors come from a man aged 50 or older in good health and CMV-seronegative.

The chain is built from TRBV5-4 and TRBJ1-4, with 7 bases matching TRBD1. V shed 4 bases and J 4 bases; nucleotides not matched to a gene: 10. CDR1 SGHNT and CDR2 YYREEE come from the germline V gene (reference sequence). This CDR3 contains 16 residues. The CDR3 coding sequence is TGTGCCAGCAGCCCAGGGGGTAGGAGGCTTAATGAAAAACTGTTTTTT. Encoded protein: CASSPGGRRLNEKLFF.

The V gene is TRBV13, the J gene TRBJ2-7, with 7 bases matching TRBD1. This CDR3 contains 16 residues. Trimming removed 1 base from V and 0 bases from J; junction bases left unmatched: 6. Looked up from germline, CDR1 is PRHDT and CDR2 is FYEKMQ (reference sequence). CDR3 nucleotides: TGTGCCAGCAGCTTAGTGACAGGGCCGAGCTCCTACGAGCAGTACTTC. It codes for CASSLVTGPSSYEQYF.

The chain couples TRBV28 to TRBJ2-2, with a weak D call TRBD2 (5 bases). V was clipped by 4 bases and J by 2 bases, with 14 bases between them. The CDR3 extends over 16 amino acids. Germline values: CDR1 MDHEN, CDR2 SYDVKM. For the CDR3, the DNA is TGTGCCAGCAGTTCCTGGACTCGGGGAAACACCGGGGAGCTGTTTTTT. It codes for CASSSWTRGNTGELFF. Full variable domain (remainder filled in from reference TRBV28 and TRBJ2-2): DVKVTQSSRYLVKRTGEKVFLECVQDMDHENMFWYRQDPGLGLRLIYFSYDVKMKEKGDIPEGYSVSREKKERFSLILESASTNQTSMYLCASSSWTRGNTGELFFGEGSRLTVL.

The J gene is TRBJ2-7, the V gene TRBV5-3; the match to TRBD2 covers 7 bases. TRBV5-3 is assigned to the ORF class and has an uncertain function. V was pared by 1 base and J by 4 bases, with 2 bases of the junction left unmatched. The length of the CDR3 is 13 residues. The CDR3 here is CARSLWTRYEQYF. The CDR3 bases are TGTGCCAGAAGCTTGTGGACTAGATACGAGCAGTACTTC.

The chain couples TRBV4-3 to TRBJ2-7; maybe TRBD1 (5 bases). The ends were cut back, 0 bases at V and 6 bases at J, with 18 bases in the middle. Germline assignment: CDR1 LGHNA and CDR2 YSLEER. CDR3 length: 16 residues. The CDR3 sequence is CASSQDFDRPRPEQYF. CDR3 sequence (DNA): TGCGCCAGCAGCCAAGATTTCGACAGACCGAGGCCCGAGCAGTACTTC.

The chain couples TRBV6-1 to TRBJ2-1; the D gene is possibly TRBD2 (6 bases). The CDR3 runs to 14 residues. Germline CDR1 and CDR2: MNHNS and SASEGT. The V end lost 7 bases, the J end lost 7 bases, and 17 bases lay between the germline ends. This CDR3 reads CASIAGIFRNEQFF. The CDR3 DNA is TGTGCCAGCATCGCGGGGATCTTCCGAAATGAGCAGTTCTTC.

The chain is built from TRBV10-1 and TRBJ1-5; weak D call: TRBD1 (6 bases). This CDR3 has 14 residues. Germline loops: CDR1 WNHNN, CDR2 SYGVQD (reference sequence). V was cut by 9 bases and J by 1 base, with 13 bases left in between. The CDR3 loop is CARRQAVSNQPQHF. CDR3 nucleotide sequence: TGCGCCAGAAGACAGGCTGTCAGCAATCAGCCCCAGCATTTT.

The chain recombines TRBV28 with TRBJ1-1; the D gene is possibly TRBD1 (6 bases). Germline assignment: CDR1 MDHEN and CDR2 SYDVKM. V was clipped by 6 bases and J by 6 bases, with 17 bases between them. The CDR3 is made up of 14 amino acids. The CDR3 bases are TGTGCCAGCAGATATGGGCCACAGGGAGCTGAAGCTTTCTTT. Protein product: CASRYGPQGAEAFF. Looking up the rest from reference TRBV28 and TRBJ1-1 gives the full variable domain: DVKVTQSSRYLVKRTGEKVFLECVQDMDHENMFWYRQDPGLGLRLIYFSYDVKMKEKGDIPEGYSVSREKKERFSLILESASTNQTSMYLCASRYGPQGAEAFFGQGTRLTVV.

This chain links TRBV19 with TRBJ1-5, with a possible D match to TRBD1 (5 bases). Trimming pared 5 bases from V and 4 bases from J, leaving 9 bases between. In germline, CDR1 is LNHDA, CDR2 SQIVND (reference sequence). The CDR3 has 13 residues. The CDR3 region has the DNA TGTGCCAGTAGTGCTCGACAGAATCAGCCCCAGCATTTT. Its translation: CASSARQNQPQHF.

The V and J genes are TRBV4-3 and TRBJ2-2, with 9 bases identical to TRBD1. CDR1 LGHNA and CDR2 YSLEER come from the germline V gene. With V trimmed by 0 bases and J by 5 bases, 7 bases remained unmatched. The CDR3 runs 17 residues. The CDR3 loop is CASSQETTGGRTGELFF. CDR3 in DNA: TGCGCCAGCAGCCAAGAGACGACAGGGGGAAGGACCGGGGAGCTGTTTTTT.

The chain employs TRBV6-1 and TRBJ1-5; D is unclear. V was pared by 1 base and J by 9 bases, with 4 bases between. Germline assignment: CDR1 MNHNS and CDR2 SASEGT. CDR3 length: 11 residues. The CDR3 here is CASSEERPQHF. The CDR3 bases are TGTGCCAGCAGTGAAGAGAGGCCCCAGCATTTT.

This chain connects TRBV5-4 to TRBJ1-3; 7 bases are a match to TRBD1. The J segment lost 0 bases and the V segment lost 4 bases, leaving 1 base of the junction unmatched. In germline, CDR1 is SGHNT, CDR2 YYREEE (reference sequence). The CDR3 contains 14 residues. CDR3 sequence reads: CASSRDSSGNTIYF. The CDR3 DNA reads TGTGCCAGCAGCAGGGACAGCTCTGGAAACACCATATATTTT.

CDR3 sequence (DNA): TGTGCCAGCAGCTTAAACGGGCTAGCGGGAGGGGCCTACGAGCAGTACTTC. Translating gives CASSLNGLAGGAYEQYF. The genes are TRBV7-8 and TRBJ2-7; 12 bases fit TRBD2. CDR1 and CDR2 (germline): SGHVS, FQNEAQ. With 2 bases clipped from V and 2 bases from J, the junction kept 7 bases outside the gene matches. The CDR3 spans 17 residues.

This chain links TRBV5-4 with TRBJ2-1; 12 positions agree with TRBD2. The CDR3 consists of 15 residues. V was clipped by 3 bases and J by 9 bases; unmatched bases: 7. The germline V gene encodes CDR1 SGHNT and CDR2 YYREEE (reference sequence). The CDR3 nucleotides are TGTGCCAGCAGCTGGGGACTAGCGGGCTTTGGTGAGCAGTTCTTC. The encoded protein is CASSWGLAGFGEQFF.

This chain's CDR3 is CASTTLSGRLYEQYF. The CDR3 nucleotides read TGTGCCAGCACCACACTTAGCGGGAGGTTGTACGAGCAGTACTTC. The chain combines TRBV13 with TRBJ2-7; 10 bases map to TRBD2. Trimming at V came to 7 bases and at J to 4 bases, leaving 10 bases not matched to a gene. The CDR3 length is 15 residues. CDR1 is PRHDT, CDR2 FYEKMQ, per germline (reference sequence). Using reference TRBV13 and TRBJ2-7 for the parts outside the CDR3, the full variable domain is AAGVIQSPRHLIKEKRETATLKCYPIPRHDTVYWYQQGPGQDPQFLISFYEKMQSDKGSIPDRFSAQQFSDYHSELNMSSLELGDSALYFCASTTLSGRLYEQYFGPGTRLTVT.

The chain recombines TRBV7-9 with TRBJ1-4; 9 bases fit TRBD1. The V segment lost 5 bases and the J segment 1 base; nucleotides outside the gene matches: 8. CDR1 SEHNR and CDR2 FQNEAQ come from the germline V gene (reference sequence). CDR3 length: 17 amino acids. CDR3 sequence (DNA): TGTGCCAGCAGCACCCGGGACAGGGTAGGAACTAATGAAAAACTGTTTTTT. Translation: CASSTRDRVGTNEKLFF.

The chain employs TRBV10-3 and TRBJ2-5, with 7 bases fitting TRBD1. Trimming removed 5 bases from V and 2 bases from J; junction bases left unmatched: 8. Germline V gene lookup returns CDR1 ENHRY and CDR2 SYGVKD. The CDR3 totals 15 residues. In DNA form, the CDR3 reads TGTGCCATCAGTAGAGACAGGGAAATTCAAGAGACCCAGTACTTC. Translation: CAISRDREIQETQYF.

The rearrangement uses TRBV4-2 and TRBJ1-5; 8 nucleotides line up with TRBD1. From germline, CDR1 is LGHNA and CDR2 YNFKEQ. V lost 4 bases, J lost 0 bases, and 5 bases stayed unmatched. The CDR3 extends over 16 amino acids. The CDR3, as DNA: TGTGCCAGCAGCCTCATCGGGACAGGTAGCAATCAGCCCCAGCATTTT. It translates to CASSLIGTGSNQPQHF.